This T cell receptor beta chain originates from a study of blood T cell repertoires in COVID-19. The CDR3 contains 15 residues. Germline lookup yields CDR1 SGHRS and CDR2 YFSETQ. Trimming stripped 4 bases from V and 5 bases from J, with 18 bases between. Method: immunoSEQ multiplex PCR; TCRdb's copy keeps in-frame clones and lacks some. The data show some 80,000 clones, 86% seen once. The rearrangement uses TRBV5-1 and TRBJ1-1; D possibly corresponds to TRBD1 (5 bases). The TCR comes from an elderly woman in a cohort sampled during active or convalescent COVID-19. The sequencing input was peripheral blood. DNA of the CDR3: TGCGCCAGCAGCGCCGCAGGGTGGGTCTCGACTGAAGCTTTCTTT. Encoded protein: CASSAAGWVSTEAFF.